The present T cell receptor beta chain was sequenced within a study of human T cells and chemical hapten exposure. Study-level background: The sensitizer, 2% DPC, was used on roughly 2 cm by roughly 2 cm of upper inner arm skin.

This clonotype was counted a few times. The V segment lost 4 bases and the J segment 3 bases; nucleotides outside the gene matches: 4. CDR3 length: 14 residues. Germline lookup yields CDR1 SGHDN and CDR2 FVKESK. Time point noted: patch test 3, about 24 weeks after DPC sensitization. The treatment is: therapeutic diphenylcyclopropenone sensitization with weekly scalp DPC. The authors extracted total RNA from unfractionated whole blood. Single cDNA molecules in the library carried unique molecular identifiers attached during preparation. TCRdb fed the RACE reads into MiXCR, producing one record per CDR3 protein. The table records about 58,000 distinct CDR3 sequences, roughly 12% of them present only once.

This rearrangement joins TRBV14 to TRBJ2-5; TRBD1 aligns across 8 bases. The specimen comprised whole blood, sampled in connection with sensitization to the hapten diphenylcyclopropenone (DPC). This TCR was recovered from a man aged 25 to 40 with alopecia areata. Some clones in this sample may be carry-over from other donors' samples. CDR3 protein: CASSPRTGKETQYF. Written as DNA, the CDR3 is TGTGCCAGCAGCCCACGGACAGGGAAAGAGACCCAGTACTTC.